This TCR beta chain emerged from a study of T cells in tumors after PD-1 blockade. For the study at large: On average, peripheral blood gave around 110,000 TCR templates and tens of thousands of unique clonotypes.

Repertoires were generated with immunoSEQ multiplex PCR, while TCRdb's copy carries only in-frame clones and drops some. The sample consists of 54,000 or so clones, around three quarters of them appearing once. The CDR3 has 14 amino acids. The germline gives CDR1 MDHEN, CDR2 SYDVKM. V gave up 6 bases and J gave up 7 bases; unmatched junction bases: 8. The sequences come from PBMCs, collected before anti-PD-1 treatment. This sequence originates from a human donor with basal cell carcinoma. This chain uses TRBV28 with TRBJ1-2, with 10 bases lining up with TRBD1. This CDR3 is CASSHRQGAAGYTF. The CDR3 region has the DNA TGTGCCAGCAGCCACCGACAGGGGGCAGCTGGCTACACCTTC.